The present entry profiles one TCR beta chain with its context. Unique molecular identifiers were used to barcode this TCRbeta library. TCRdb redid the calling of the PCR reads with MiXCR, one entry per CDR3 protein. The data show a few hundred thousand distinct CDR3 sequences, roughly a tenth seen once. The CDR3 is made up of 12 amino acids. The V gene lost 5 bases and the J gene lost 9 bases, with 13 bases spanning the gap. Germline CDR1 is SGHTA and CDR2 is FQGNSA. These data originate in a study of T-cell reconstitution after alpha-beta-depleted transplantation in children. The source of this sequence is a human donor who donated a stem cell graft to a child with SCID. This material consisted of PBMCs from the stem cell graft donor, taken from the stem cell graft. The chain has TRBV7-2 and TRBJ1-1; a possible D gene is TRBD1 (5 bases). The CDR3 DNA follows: TGTGCCAGCAGCGAACCGGGACTTCAAGCTTTCTTT. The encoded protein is CASSEPGLQAFF.